These T cell receptor beta chains were read from a single sample in a study of blood T cell repertoires in COVID-19. The protocol was immunoSEQ multiplex PCR, while the TCRdb copy is restricted to in-frame clones and leaves out a portion. Of approximately 200,000 clones in the sample, 70% to 90% are singletons; the top ten hold around 0.98%. The sample was peripheral blood. These receptors originate from a man aged 35 to 55 with acute or convalescent COVID-19. Both conserved end residues are part of each CDR3. A D gene is named only where the DNA matches it firmly. A clone size is listed for some rows: how often the clone was seen (once, few, many), or a class if it is expanded.

d_gene: TRBD1
abundance: NA
v_gene: TRBV6-5
j_gene: TRBJ2-7
CDR3aa: CASSSTDRGKRYEQYF

d_gene: TRBD2
abundance: once
v_gene: TRBV7-3
j_gene: TRBJ2-3
CDR3aa: CASSRSGAFSDTQYF

d_gene: NA
abundance: NA
v_gene: TRBV5-6
j_gene: TRBJ1-2
CDR3aa: CASSSDDYGYTF

d_gene: TRBD1
abundance: NA
v_gene: TRBV19
j_gene: TRBJ2-5
CDR3aa: CASSYGQGALRETQYF

d_gene: NA
abundance: NA
v_gene: TRBV5-8
j_gene: TRBJ1-5
CDR3aa: CASSLERGLRQPQHF

d_gene: NA
abundance: few
v_gene: TRBV9
j_gene: TRBJ1-6
CDR3aa: CASSPQSEGRSSPLHF

d_gene: NA
abundance: few
v_gene: TRBV6-5
j_gene: TRBJ1-1
CDR3aa: CASNRTPMEAAFF

d_gene: NA
abundance: NA
v_gene: TRBV7-6
j_gene: TRBJ1-5
CDR3aa: CASSLGQPGLNQPQHF

d_gene: NA
abundance: NA
v_gene: TRBV9
j_gene: TRBJ2-5
CDR3aa: CASSVDGGPLGERTQYF

d_gene: NA
abundance: NA
v_gene: TRBV6-2/TRBV6-3
j_gene: TRBJ1-5
CDR3aa: CASSYRGDSNQPQHF

d_gene: NA
abundance: NA
v_gene: TRBV11-2
j_gene: TRBJ2-7
CDR3aa: CASSSLRASYEQYF

d_gene: NA
abundance: NA
v_gene: TRBV5-6
j_gene: TRBJ1-6
CDR3aa: CASTHRITGSGSPLHF

d_gene: NA
abundance: NA
v_gene: TRBV7-3
j_gene: TRBJ1-2
CDR3aa: CASSLTGGSAGYTF

d_gene: NA
abundance: once
v_gene: TRBV9
j_gene: TRBJ2-5
CDR3aa: CASSAGQKLQETQYF

d_gene: TRBD1
abundance: NA
v_gene: TRBV10-2
j_gene: TRBJ1-1
CDR3aa: CATSGQANTEAFF

d_gene: TRBD1
abundance: NA
v_gene: TRBV4-1
j_gene: TRBJ2-2
CDR3aa: CASSLTGGNTGELFF

d_gene: TRBD1
abundance: NA
v_gene: TRBV5-4
j_gene: TRBJ1-1
CDR3aa: CASSFSGGLGDTEAFF

d_gene: TRBD1
abundance: NA
v_gene: TRBV24-1
j_gene: TRBJ2-3
CDR3aa: CATSDTRDRGVTSTDTQYF

d_gene: NA
abundance: NA
v_gene: TRBV5-1
j_gene: TRBJ2-2
CDR3aa: CASRGQNGELFF

d_gene: NA
abundance: NA
v_gene: TRBV20-1
j_gene: TRBJ2-5
CDR3aa: CSASGGSVQETQYF

d_gene: TRBD1
abundance: NA
v_gene: TRBV2
j_gene: TRBJ1-6
CDR3aa: CASRDRLDSPLHF

d_gene: NA
abundance: NA
v_gene: TRBV23-1
j_gene: TRBJ1-2
CDR3aa: CASLSYLADSLNYGYTF

d_gene: NA
abundance: NA
v_gene: TRBV30
j_gene: TRBJ1-6
CDR3aa: CAWRYHTAALENSPLHF

d_gene: TRBD1
abundance: NA
v_gene: TRBV27
j_gene: TRBJ1-6
CDR3aa: CASSRDRTSSYNSPLHF

d_gene: TRBD1
abundance: NA
v_gene: TRBV6-2/TRBV6-3
j_gene: TRBJ2-7
CDR3aa: CASSYSTGYEQYF

d_gene: TRBD2
abundance: NA
v_gene: TRBV2
j_gene: TRBJ2-5
CDR3aa: CASSEDLWGGGEETQYF

d_gene: TRBD2
abundance: NA
v_gene: TRBV2
j_gene: TRBJ2-7
CDR3aa: CASSERTGGAVEQYF

d_gene: NA
abundance: few
v_gene: TRBV6-6
j_gene: TRBJ1-1
CDR3aa: CASNHVQLNTEAFF

d_gene: NA
abundance: NA
v_gene: TRBV3-1/TRBV3-2
j_gene: TRBJ1-1
CDR3aa: CASSPMTENTEAFF

d_gene: TRBD2
abundance: NA
v_gene: TRBV9
j_gene: TRBJ2-3
CDR3aa: CASSDYSGVTDTQYF

d_gene: NA
abundance: NA
v_gene: TRBV5-1
j_gene: TRBJ2-3
CDR3aa: CASSSLGQRTDTQYF

d_gene: TRBD1
abundance: few
v_gene: TRBV7-9
j_gene: TRBJ1-6
CDR3aa: CASSFRAGGSNSPLHF

d_gene: NA
abundance: NA
v_gene: TRBV27
j_gene: TRBJ1-1
CDR3aa: CASSFRDRPEAFF

d_gene: NA
abundance: once
v_gene: TRBV10-2
j_gene: TRBJ1-4
CDR3aa: CASSELGRTATNEKLFF

d_gene: TRBD1
abundance: NA
v_gene: TRBV7-9
j_gene: TRBJ1-3
CDR3aa: CATETTGVGGNTIYF

d_gene: TRBD2
abundance: NA
v_gene: TRBV5-1
j_gene: TRBJ2-2
CDR3aa: CASSYRLAGGPTNTGELFF

d_gene: NA
abundance: NA
v_gene: TRBV6-5
j_gene: TRBJ1-2
CDR3aa: CASSYGGTYGYTF

d_gene: NA
abundance: NA
v_gene: TRBV13
j_gene: TRBJ2-5
CDR3aa: CASSLGGNGETQYF

d_gene: NA
abundance: NA
v_gene: TRBV6-5
j_gene: TRBJ1-2
CDR3aa: CASSYGGVGYGYTF

d_gene: NA
abundance: NA
v_gene: TRBV28
j_gene: TRBJ1-4
CDR3aa: CASSLRRVNEKLFF

d_gene: NA
abundance: NA
v_gene: TRBV28
j_gene: TRBJ2-1
CDR3aa: CASSSPGTPGDSEQFF

d_gene: NA
abundance: NA
v_gene: TRBV4-1
j_gene: TRBJ1-2
CDR3aa: CASSQEGAGGYTF

d_gene: TRBD1
abundance: NA
v_gene: TRBV6-5
j_gene: TRBJ1-5
CDR3aa: CASYTGGYSNQPQHF

d_gene: TRBD1
abundance: NA
v_gene: TRBV2
j_gene: TRBJ2-7
CDR3aa: CASRLQGQGYEQYF

d_gene: NA
abundance: NA
v_gene: TRBV7-3
j_gene: TRBJ1-1
CDR3aa: CASSPTGGNTEAFF

d_gene: NA
abundance: NA
v_gene: TRBV4-2
j_gene: TRBJ2-7
CDR3aa: CASSQNPAYEQYF

d_gene: NA
abundance: NA
v_gene: TRBV5-8
j_gene: TRBJ1-5
CDR3aa: CASTPGSNQPQHF

d_gene: NA
abundance: NA
v_gene: TRBV4-3
j_gene: TRBJ1-2
CDR3aa: CASSQDGVGEGGYTF

d_gene: TRBD1
abundance: NA
v_gene: TRBV5-1
j_gene: TRBJ1-4
CDR3aa: CASSLDPQDRAEKLFF

d_gene: NA
abundance: NA
v_gene: TRBV7-2
j_gene: TRBJ1-2
CDR3aa: CASSLDTGANYGYTF